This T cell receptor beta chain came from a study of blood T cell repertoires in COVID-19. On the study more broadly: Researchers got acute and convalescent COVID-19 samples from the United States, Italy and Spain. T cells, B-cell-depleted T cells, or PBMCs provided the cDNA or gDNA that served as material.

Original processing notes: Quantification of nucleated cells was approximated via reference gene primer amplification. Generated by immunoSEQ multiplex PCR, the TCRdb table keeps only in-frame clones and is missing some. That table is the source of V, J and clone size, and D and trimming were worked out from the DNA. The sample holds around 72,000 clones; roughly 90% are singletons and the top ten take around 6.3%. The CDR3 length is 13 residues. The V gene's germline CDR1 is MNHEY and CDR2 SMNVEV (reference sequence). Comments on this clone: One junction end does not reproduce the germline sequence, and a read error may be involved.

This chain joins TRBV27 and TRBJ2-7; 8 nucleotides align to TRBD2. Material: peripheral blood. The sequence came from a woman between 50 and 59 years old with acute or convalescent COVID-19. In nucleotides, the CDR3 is TGTGCCAGCAGTTTAGCGGGAGGACAGCCCCTTGACTTC. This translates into CASSLAGGQPLDF.